This entry features one T cell receptor beta chain sequence. It has no known antigen specificity. No base quality values were provided; no much bigger clone lies one nucleotide off. These data are taken from a study of blood T cell repertoires in COVID-19 (dated by TCRdb to 2019 to 2021). General notes on the study: Samples from collaborators originated in the United States, Italy and Spain and spanned both the acute and convalescent phases of COVID-19. The material from the prospective study consisted of cDNA or gDNA derived from T cells, B-cell-depleted T cells, or PBMCs. Subjects who had been exposed to COVID-19, were actively infected with it, or had recovered from it provided the deeply sampled blood TCRbeta repertoires that made up the dataset. A freely available public database, intended as a resource for researchers studying the immune response to SARS-CoV-2, is where the repertoires were released. Samples came from the ongoing ImmuneRACE study (first 160 participants) plus 1,254 subjects from 6 global collaborators. Nearly every sample came with metadata listing a de-identified subject ID, COVID-19 status, age in years and sex. Where available, HLA class I and class II types were taken from metadata supplied by the sample provider and were not determined by assay-based typing.

Including the terminal cysteine and phenylalanine, the CDR3 comprises 13 residues. Only the CDR3 portion is preserved as DNA: 39 bases, with reading frame beginning at the first base. Based on the germline V gene, the CDR1 and CDR2 sequences are ENHRY and SYGVKD. Ends trimmed: V by 4 bases, J by 7 bases; bases unmatched to a gene: 4. TCRbeta CDR3 regions were amplified from genomic DNA using the immunoSEQ Assay, a bias-controlled multiplex PCR. The study's own analysis went as follows. Nucleated cell counts per sample were estimated from amplification of reference gene primers within the assay. Sequence reads were collapsed and filtered to measure the absolute abundance of every unique TCRbeta CDR3 rearrangement. For each sample, productive Simpson clonality was calculated as the square root of Simpson's diversity index over productive rearrangements. TCRdb's version of the immuneACCESS table is confined to in-frame rearrangements and falls short of the full clone set. An unresolved V gene accounts for under half of the shortfall where checked; the remainder is of unknown origin. From that table come the V and J calls and clone size; the DNA was used to work out D and trimming. Present in this sample are over 200,000 clones, about 87% of which were seen just once. Of the sample, roughly 2.7% is held by the ten largest clones.

One collaborating source in Seattle enrolled patients while the patients were actively infected and followed the patients over time throughout the course of disease. Whole blood was collected in K2EDTA tubes by collaborating institutions according to the institutions' own protocols. For TCRbeta analysis, collaborators shipped samples as frozen whole blood, isolated PBMCs, or DNA extracted from either of those sample types. The paper as a whole reports these results and caveats: The amount of clinical and demographic metadata varied by source and participant and was provided uncurated.

Recombination linked TRBV10-3 to TRBJ1-1; TRBD1 fits 9 bases in the junction. The source material was peripheral blood. This clonotype was sampled from a man aged 25-40 years with COVID-19, enrolled during active disease. The DNA reads TGTGCCATCAGTGCAACGGGACAGGGTGAAGCTTTCTTT. Translated, this is CAISATGQGEAFF.